Reported below is one T cell receptor beta chain. Germline V lookup: CDR1 LGHDT, CDR2 YNNKEL (reference sequence). Trimming removed 2 bases from V and 8 bases from J, with 21 bases in between. The CDR3 is 17 residues long. The sample comes from a study of control samples from healthy donors and cancer patients. TCRdb's table, derived via immunoSEQ multiplex PCR, lists solely in-frame clones and lacks some. The sample records 45,000 to 65,000 clones, around nine tenths being singletons. This sequence was found in a man aged 45-65 years with head and neck cancer. This chain uses TRBV3-1 (or the pseudogene TRBV3-2) with TRBJ1-4; no definite D call. Sequenced sample: PBMCs. The chain's CDR3 is CASSQPGSGLSWEKLFF. CDR3 bases: TGTGCCAGCAGCCAACCGGGATCCGGGTTATCTTGGGAAAAACTGTTTTTT.